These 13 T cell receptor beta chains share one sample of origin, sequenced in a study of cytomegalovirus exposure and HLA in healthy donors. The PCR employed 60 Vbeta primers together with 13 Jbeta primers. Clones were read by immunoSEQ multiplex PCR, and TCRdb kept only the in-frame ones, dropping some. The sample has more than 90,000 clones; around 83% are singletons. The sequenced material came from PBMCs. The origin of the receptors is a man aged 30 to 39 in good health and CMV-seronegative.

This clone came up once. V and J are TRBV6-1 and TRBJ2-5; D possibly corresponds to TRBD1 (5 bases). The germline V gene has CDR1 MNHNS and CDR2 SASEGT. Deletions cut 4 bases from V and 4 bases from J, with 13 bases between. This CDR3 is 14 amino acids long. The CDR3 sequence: CASSGRQSGETQYF. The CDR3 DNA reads TGTGCCAGCAGTGGCAGACAGAGTGGAGAGACCCAGTACTTC.

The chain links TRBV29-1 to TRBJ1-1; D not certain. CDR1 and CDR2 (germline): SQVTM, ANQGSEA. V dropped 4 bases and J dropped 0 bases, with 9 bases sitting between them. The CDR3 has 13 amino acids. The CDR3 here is CSVAVQLNTEAFF. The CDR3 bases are TGCAGCGTTGCAGTACAACTGAACACTGAAGCTTTCTTT.

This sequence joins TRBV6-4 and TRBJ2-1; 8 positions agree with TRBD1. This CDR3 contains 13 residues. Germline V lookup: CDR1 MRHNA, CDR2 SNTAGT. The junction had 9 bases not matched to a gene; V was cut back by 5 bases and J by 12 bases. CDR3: CASSTNRGAPQFF. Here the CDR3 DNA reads TGTGCCAGCAGTACCAACAGGGGGGCCCCGCAGTTCTTC.

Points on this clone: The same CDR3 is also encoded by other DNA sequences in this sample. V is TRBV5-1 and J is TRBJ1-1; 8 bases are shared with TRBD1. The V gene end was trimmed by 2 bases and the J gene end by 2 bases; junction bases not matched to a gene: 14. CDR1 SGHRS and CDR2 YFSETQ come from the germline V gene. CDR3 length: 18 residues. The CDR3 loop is CASSFSTGTGVINTEAFF. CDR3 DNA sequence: TGCGCCAGCAGCTTTTCTACCGGGACAGGAGTTATAAACACTGAAGCTTTCTTT.

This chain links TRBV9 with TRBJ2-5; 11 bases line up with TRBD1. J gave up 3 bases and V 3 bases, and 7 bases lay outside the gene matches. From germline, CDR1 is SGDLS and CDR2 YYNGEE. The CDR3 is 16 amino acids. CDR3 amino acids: CASSAYRDRGEETQYF. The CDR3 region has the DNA TGTGCCAGCAGCGCGTACCGGGACAGGGGGGAAGAGACCCAGTACTTC.

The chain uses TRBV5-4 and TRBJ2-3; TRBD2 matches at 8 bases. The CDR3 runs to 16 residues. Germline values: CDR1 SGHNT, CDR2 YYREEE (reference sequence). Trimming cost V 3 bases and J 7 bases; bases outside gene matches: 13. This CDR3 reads CASSSAGTRSENTQYF. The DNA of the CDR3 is TGTGCCAGCAGCTCAGCCGGGACTAGAAGTGAAAATACGCAGTATTTT.

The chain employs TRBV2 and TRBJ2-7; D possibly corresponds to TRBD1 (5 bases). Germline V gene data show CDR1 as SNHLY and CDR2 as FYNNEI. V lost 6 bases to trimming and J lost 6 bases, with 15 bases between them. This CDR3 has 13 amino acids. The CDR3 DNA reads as TGTGCCAGCAGGGCAGCGTTTAGGGGCGAGCAGTACTTC. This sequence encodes CASRAAFRGEQYF.

The CDR3 reads CASSATGTGMDEQYF. CDR3 nucleotide sequence: TGTGCCAGCAGTGCCACCGGGACAGGGATGGACGAGCAGTACTTC. J is TRBJ2-7 and V is TRBV6-5, with 9 bases identical to TRBD1. Germline values: CDR1 MNHEY, CDR2 SVGAGI. The CDR3 is 15 amino acids. J was trimmed by 5 bases and V by 5 bases; bases with no gene match: 10.

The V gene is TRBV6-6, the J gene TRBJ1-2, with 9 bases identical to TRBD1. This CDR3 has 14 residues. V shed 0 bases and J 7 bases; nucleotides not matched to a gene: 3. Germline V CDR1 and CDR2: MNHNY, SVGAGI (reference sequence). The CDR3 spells CASSYSGTGFGYTF. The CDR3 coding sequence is TGTGCCAGCAGTTACTCGGGGACAGGGTTTGGCTACACCTTC.

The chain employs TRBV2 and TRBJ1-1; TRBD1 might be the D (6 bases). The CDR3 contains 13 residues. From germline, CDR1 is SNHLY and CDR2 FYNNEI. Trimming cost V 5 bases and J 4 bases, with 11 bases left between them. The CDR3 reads CASSYRVGTEAFF. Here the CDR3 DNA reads TGTGCCAGCAGTTACAGGGTCGGCACTGAAGCTTTCTTT. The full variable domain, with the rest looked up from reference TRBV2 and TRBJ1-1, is EPEVTQTPSHQVTQMGQEVILRCVPISNHLYFYWYRQILGQKVEFLVSFYNNEISEKSEIFDDQFSVERPDGSNFTLKIRSTKLEDSAMYFCASSYRVGTEAFFGQGTRLTVV.

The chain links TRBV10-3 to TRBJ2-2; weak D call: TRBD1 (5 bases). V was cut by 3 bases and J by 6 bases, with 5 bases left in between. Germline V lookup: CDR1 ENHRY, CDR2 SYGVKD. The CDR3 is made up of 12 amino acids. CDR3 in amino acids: CAISEGAGELFF. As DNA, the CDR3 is TGTGCCATCAGTGAAGGGGCCGGGGAGCTGTTTTTT.

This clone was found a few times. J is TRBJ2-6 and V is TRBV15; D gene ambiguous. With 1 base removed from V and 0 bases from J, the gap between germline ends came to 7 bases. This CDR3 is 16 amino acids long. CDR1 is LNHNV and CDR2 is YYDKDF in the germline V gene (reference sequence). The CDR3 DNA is TGTGCCACCAGCAGAGGAGGCCACTCTGGGGCCAACGTCCTGACTTTC. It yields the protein CATSRGGHSGANVLTF.

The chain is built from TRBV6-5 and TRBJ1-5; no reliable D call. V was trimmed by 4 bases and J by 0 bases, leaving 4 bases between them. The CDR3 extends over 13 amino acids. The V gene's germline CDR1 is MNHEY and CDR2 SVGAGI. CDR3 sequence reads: CASSSRSNQPQHF. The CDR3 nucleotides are TGTGCCAGCAGTTCCCGTAGCAATCAGCCCCAGCATTTT.